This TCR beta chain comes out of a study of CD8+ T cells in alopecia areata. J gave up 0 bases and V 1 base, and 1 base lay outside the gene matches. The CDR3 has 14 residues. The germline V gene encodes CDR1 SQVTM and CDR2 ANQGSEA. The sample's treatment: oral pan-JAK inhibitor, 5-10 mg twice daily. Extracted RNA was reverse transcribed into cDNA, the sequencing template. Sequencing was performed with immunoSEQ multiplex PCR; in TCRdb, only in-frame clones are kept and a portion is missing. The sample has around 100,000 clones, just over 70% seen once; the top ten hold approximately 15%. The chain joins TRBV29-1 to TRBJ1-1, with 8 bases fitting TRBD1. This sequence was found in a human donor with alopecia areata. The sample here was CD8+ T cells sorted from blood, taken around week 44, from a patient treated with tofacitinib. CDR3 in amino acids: CSVEGTGMNTEAFF. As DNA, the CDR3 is TGCAGCGTTGAAGGGACAGGGATGAACACTGAAGCTTTCTTT.